This is a list of T cell receptor beta chains from one sample in a study of T cell changes during pregnancy in multiple sclerosis. TCRdb's table, derived via immunoSEQ multiplex PCR, lists solely in-frame clones and lacks some. The sample records about 36,000 clones, 93% being singletons. The sample here was CD4+ T cells from peripheral blood mononuclear cells, taken in the first trimester of pregnancy. These receptors came from a female donor with multiple sclerosis, enrolled in a pregnancy study. CDR3s include the opening cysteine and the closing phenylalanine or tryptophan. A D gene is named only where the DNA matches it firmly. A clone size is listed for some rows: how often the clone was seen (once, few, many), or a class if it is expanded.

cdr3_nt	cdr3_aa	v_call	j_call	d_call	clone_size
TGTGCCAGTAGTATTACGGGGGTGAACACCGGGGAGCTGTTTTTT	CASSITGVNTGELFF	TRBV19	TRBJ2-2	-	-
TGTGCCAGCAGCTTACAGGGGAACACTGAAGCTTTCTTT	CASSLQGNTEAFF	TRBV7-2	TRBJ1-1	-	-
TGTGCCAGCAGTTGGGCAGGGGGCAGGATGAACACTGAAGCTTTCTTT	CASSWAGGRMNTEAFF	TRBV2	TRBJ1-1	TRBD1	once
TGTGCCAGCAGCCAAGTGGCTAGCGGGAGCGGGAGGGATACGCAGTATTTT	CASSQVASGSGRDTQYF	TRBV4-2	TRBJ2-3	TRBD2	-
TGTGCCAGTAGTATGGGGCAGGGCAGGGGGTTCGATCAGCCCCAGCATTTT	CASSMGQGRGFDQPQHF	TRBV19	TRBJ1-5	TRBD1	-
TGTGCCAGCAGACCGAAAGGGGACACCTACGAGCAGTACTTC	CASRPKGDTYEQYF	TRBV6-1	TRBJ2-7	-	-
TGTGCCAGCAGTTTAACAGGGGTTTATCAGGAGACCCAGTACTTC	CASSLTGVYQETQYF	TRBV28	TRBJ2-5	TRBD1	-
TGTGCCAGCAGCGTAGGAGGGAGAGTTGGGGACGGGGAGCTGTTTTTT	CASSVGGRVGDGELFF	TRBV9	TRBJ2-2	-	-
TGTGCCAGTAGTATAGATTCTCCCTTGACAGGGAATCCCTATGGCTACACCTTC	CASSIDSPLTGNPYGYTF	TRBV19	TRBJ1-2	TRBD1	-
TGTGCCAGCACGACTAGCGGAATAGAGAACAATGAGCAGTTCTTC	CASTTSGIENNEQFF	TRBV28	TRBJ2-1	TRBD2	-
TGTGCCAGCTCACCTTTTGGGATACTACAGGTACCCACTGAAGCTTTCTTT	CASSPFGILQVPTEAFF	TRBV18	TRBJ1-1	-	-
TGCGCCAGCAGCCTACCTTCGGGGGACAGGGGGCATCTAGGCTATGGCTACACCTTC	CASSLPSGDRGHLGYGYTF	TRBV5-1	TRBJ1-2	TRBD1	-
TGTGCCAGCAGCCTCTCCGGGACAGGGAAGGCAGCTTTCTTT	CASSLSGTGKAAFF	TRBV4-2	TRBJ1-1	TRBD1	few
TGCGCCAGCAGCCTGGGACAGGGGGCCGTAGATACGCAGTATTTT	CASSLGQGAVDTQYF	TRBV4-3	TRBJ2-3	TRBD1	once
TGTGCCAGCAGCTTGCGACTAGGGAATCAGCCCCAGCATTTT	CASSLRLGNQPQHF	TRBV7-2	TRBJ1-5	-	-
TGTGCCAGCAGATTCCCGGGGACAGGGAGCTCCTACGAGCAGTACTTC	CASRFPGTGSSYEQYF	TRBV28	TRBJ2-7	TRBD1	-
TGTGCCAGCAGCAAAGAGGGGGTGGCAGGTACCAGGCAGGGCAATCAGCCCCAGCATTTT	CASSKEGVAGTRQGNQPQHF	TRBV21-1	TRBJ1-5	-	-
TGCGCCAGCAGCTTGGACTCGGGGTCAGGCGGCTACACCTTC	CASSLDSGSGGYTF	TRBV5-1	TRBJ1-2	-	-
TGTGCCAGTAGTCTGGAGGCGTGGACCAGTGGGAACGAGCAGTACTTC	CASSLEAWTSGNEQYF	TRBV19	TRBJ2-7	-	-
TGCGCCAGCAGCTTGGTAGGGACTAGCGTGTACAATGAGCAGTTCTTC	CASSLVGTSVYNEQFF	TRBV5-1	TRBJ2-1	TRBD2	-
TGTGCCAGTGGGCCGGGACTGTTATACGAGCAGTACTTC	CASGPGLLYEQYF	TRBV19	TRBJ2-7	-	-
TGTGCCAGCAGCCGATCACAGGGGGCCTACAATGAGCAGTTCTTC	CASSRSQGAYNEQFF	TRBV7-3	TRBJ2-1	TRBD1	-
TGTGCCAGCAGCTCCGTGGGTAGAGGGAGGCTGTGGGGCACTGAAGCTTTCTTT	CASSSVGRGRLWGTEAFF	TRBV5-6	TRBJ1-1	-	-
TGTGCCAGCAGCCCCGGGACTAGACCTACAGATACGCAGTATTTT	CASSPGTRPTDTQYF	TRBV11-2	TRBJ2-3	TRBD2	-
TGTGCTAGTGGTTTGGGGCGGTCCGGCACAGATACGCAGTATTTT	CASGLGRSGTDTQYF	TRBV12-5	TRBJ2-3	-	-
TGTGCCAGTAGTATATTTTCCGGGACAGATAGCAATCAGCCCCAGCATTTT	CASSIFSGTDSNQPQHF	TRBV19	TRBJ1-5	TRBD1	-
TGCGCCAGCAGCCAAGGGCTGTTAGCGGGGGGCAAAAGCTCCTACAATGAGCAGTTCTTC	CASSQGLLAGGKSSYNEQFF	TRBV4-1	TRBJ2-1	TRBD2	-
TGTGCCACCATGACAGGGACCGGGGAGCTGTTTTTT	CATMTGTGELFF	TRBV19	TRBJ2-2	TRBD1	-
TGCTCCTTAGCGGGAGGGTACGAGCAGTACTTC	CSLAGGYEQYF	TRBV20-1	TRBJ2-7	TRBD2	-
TGCGCCAGCAGCTTGGCGGGAGCGTCTTACAATGAGCAGTTCTTC	CASSLAGASYNEQFF	TRBV5-1	TRBJ2-1	-	-
TGTGCCAGCAGTGGAACCGGGACAGGGGGCGGGGAGCTGTTTTTT	CASSGTGTGGGELFF	TRBV6-1	TRBJ2-2	TRBD1	-
TGTGCCAGCTCACCAGGCACTCGGGGGGTGAACACTGAAGCTTTCTTT	CASSPGTRGVNTEAFF	TRBV18	TRBJ1-1	-	once
TGCGCCAGCAGCTTAGGGGGCCACACGGAGCAGTACTTC	CASSLGGHTEQYF	TRBV5-1	TRBJ2-7	TRBD1	-
TGTGCCAGCAGGGTGACAGCGAACACCGGGGAGCTGTTTTTT	CASRVTANTGELFF	TRBV2	TRBJ2-2	-	-
TGTGCCAGCTCACGGACCCGGGACAGCTACGAGCAGTACTTC	CASSRTRDSYEQYF	TRBV18	TRBJ2-7	TRBD1	-
TGCGCCAGCAGCGCGTTCCCGGGACTAGCGGGCGTTTCCTACACAGATACGCAGTATTTT	CASSAFPGLAGVSYTDTQYF	TRBV5-1	TRBJ2-3	TRBD2	-
TGTGCCAGCAGCTTCAGGGCACGGGCGGGCAATCAGCCCCAGCATTTT	CASSFRARAGNQPQHF	TRBV13	TRBJ1-5	-	-
TGTGCCAGCAGCCCACAGGATTACGAGCAGTACTTC	CASSPQDYEQYF	TRBV7-2	TRBJ2-7	-	-
TGTGCCAGCAGCTTGGCCCCGGGACAGGGAAACGAAAAACTGTTTTTT	CASSLAPGQGNEKLFF	TRBV5-4	TRBJ1-4	TRBD1	-
TGTGCCAGCAGCTTAGAGGACAGTCTTCCCTACGAGCAGTACTTC	CASSLEDSLPYEQYF	TRBV7-6	TRBJ2-7	-	-
TGTGCCAGCAGCCAATTACTGACTGCCACCTACGAGCAGTACTTC	CASSQLLTATYEQYF	TRBV4-2	TRBJ2-7	-	-
TGTGCCATCAGTGAGCGGCAGGGGGGCAATCAGCCCCAGCATTTT	CAISERQGGNQPQHF	TRBV10-3	TRBJ1-5	TRBD1	-
TGCGCCAGCAGCTTGGCCGTTCGCGGGACCCCCGCTTCCATTGAGCAGTTCTTC	CASSLAVRGTPASIEQFF	TRBV5-1	TRBJ2-1	-	-
TGTGCCAGCTCTACCACTCTGCATGGCTACACCTTC	CASSTTLHGYTF	TRBV18	TRBJ1-2	-	few
TGTGCCAGCGGTTTTCCGACAGGGGAAAAACTGTTTTTT	CASGFPTGEKLFF	TRBV6-5	TRBJ1-4	TRBD1	-
TGTGCCAGCTCACCACCGGGACAGGGTGTTGGAGAGCAGTACTTC	CASSPPGQGVGEQYF	TRBV18	TRBJ2-7	TRBD1	-